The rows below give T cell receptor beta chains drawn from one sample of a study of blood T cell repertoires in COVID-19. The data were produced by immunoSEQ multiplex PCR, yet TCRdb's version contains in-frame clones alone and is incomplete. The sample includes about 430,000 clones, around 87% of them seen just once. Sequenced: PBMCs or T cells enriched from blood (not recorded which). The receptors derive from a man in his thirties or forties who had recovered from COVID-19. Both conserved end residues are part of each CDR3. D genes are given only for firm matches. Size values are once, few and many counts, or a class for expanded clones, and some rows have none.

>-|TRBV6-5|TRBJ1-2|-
CASRQSREVNGYTF
TGTGCCAGCAGACAGTCCAGGGAGGTCAATGGCTACACCTTC
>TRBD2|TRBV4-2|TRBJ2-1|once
CASSQGTSGEVYNEQFF
TGTGCCAGCAGCCAGGGAACTAGCGGGGAAGTGTACAATGAGCAGTTCTTC
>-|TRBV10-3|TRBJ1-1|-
CAIRADTFNTEAFF
TGTGCCATCAGAGCAGACACGTTCAACACTGAAGCTTTCTTT
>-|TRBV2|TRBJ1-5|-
CASSGGRQGNQPQHF
TGTGCCAGCAGTGGTGGCCGACAGGGCAATCAGCCCCAGCATTTT
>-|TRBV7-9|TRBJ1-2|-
CASSRTGNYGYTF
TGTGCCAGCAGCAGAACAGGGAACTATGGCTACACCTTC
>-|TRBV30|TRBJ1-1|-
CAWRRLGHTEAFF
TGTGCCTGGAGAAGATTGGGGCACACTGAAGCTTTCTTT
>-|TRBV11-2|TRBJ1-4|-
CASSLRRAEEKLFF
TGTGCCAGCAGCTTACGGCGGGCTGAGGAAAAACTGTTTTTT
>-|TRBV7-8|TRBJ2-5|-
CASSSFSSRSGETQYF
TGTGCCAGCAGCTCCTTCTCCTCCCGGTCGGGAGAGACCCAGTACTTC
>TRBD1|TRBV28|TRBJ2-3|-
CASNLQGAQADTQYF
TGTGCCAGCAACCTACAGGGGGCGCAGGCAGATACGCAGTATTTT
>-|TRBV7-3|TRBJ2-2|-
CASSLEELATNTGELFF
TGTGCCAGCAGCTTAGAGGAGCTAGCGACGAACACCGGGGAGCTGTTTTTT
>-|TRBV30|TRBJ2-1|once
CAWLRRGPNNEQFF
TGTGCCTGGCTAAGACGAGGGCCAAACAATGAGCAGTTCTTC
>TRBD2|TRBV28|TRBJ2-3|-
CASSEARAGGDTQYF
TGTGCCAGCAGCGAAGCTCGGGCGGGAGGAGATACGCAGTATTTT
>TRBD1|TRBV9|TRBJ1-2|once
CASSVSTGTGRPYGYTF
TGTGCCAGCAGCGTTTCAACAGGGACAGGTAGGCCGTATGGCTACACCTTC
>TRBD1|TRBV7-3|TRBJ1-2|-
CASSSGQADGYTF
TGTGCCAGCAGCTCGGGACAGGCAGATGGCTACACCTTC
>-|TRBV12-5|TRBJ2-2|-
CASGYAVTNTGELFF
TGTGCTAGTGGTTACGCAGTAACGAACACCGGGGAGCTGTTTTTT
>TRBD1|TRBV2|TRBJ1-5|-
CASSDRTGGDQPQHF
TGTGCCAGCAGTGACAGGACAGGGGGCGATCAGCCCCAGCATTTT
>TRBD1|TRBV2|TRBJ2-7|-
CASTRNRGIYEQYF
TGTGCCAGCACCCGGAACAGGGGAATCTACGAGCAGTACTTC
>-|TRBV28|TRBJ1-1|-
CASTLARGRGFTPNTEAFF
TGTGCCAGCACCCTAGCCCGGGGCAGGGGCTTTACACCGAACACTGAAGCTTTCTTT